The 5 T cell receptor beta chains below come from one sample, sequenced in a study of cytomegalovirus exposure and HLA in healthy donors. Some clones are missing from TCRdb's copy, which holds only in-frame ones; the method was immunoSEQ multiplex PCR. The sample carries approximately 160,000 clones, approximately 96% recorded once. What was sequenced was PBMCs. These receptors came from a woman aged 18-29 years in good health and CMV-seronegative.

This clone came up a few times. The J gene is TRBJ1-3, the V gene TRBV4-3, with D tentatively TRBD1 (5 bases). The CDR3 extends over 14 amino acids. Trimming stripped 0 bases from V and 7 bases from J, with 10 bases between. Per germline, CDR1 LGHNA and CDR2 YSLEER. In DNA, the CDR3 is TGCGCCAGCAGCCAAGATTTACAGGTCAACACCATATATTTT. This sequence encodes CASSQDLQVNTIYF.

This clone was picked up one time. The chain employs TRBV9 and TRBJ2-1; tentative D call: TRBD1 (6 bases). There are 15 residues in the CDR3. Germline V gene sequence: CDR1 SGDLS, CDR2 YYNGEE. Trimming took off 0 bases at V and 2 bases at J, with 9 bases between the two ends. This chain's CDR3 is CASSVEQGPYNEQFF. The DNA of the CDR3 is TGTGCCAGCAGCGTAGAACAGGGACCCTACAATGAGCAGTTCTTC.

The CDR3 DNA reads as TGTGCCAGCAGTTTACGTCAGGGGACTGAAGCTTTCTTT. It specifies CASSLRQGTEAFF. The V and J genes are TRBV27 and TRBJ1-1; the D gene is possibly TRBD1 (6 bases). Trimming removed 2 bases at V and 5 bases at J, with 9 bases between. The CDR3 contains 13 residues. The germline V gene has CDR1 MNHEY and CDR2 SMNVEV (reference sequence).

The J gene is TRBJ2-2, the V gene TRBV5-1; D might be TRBD1 (6 bases). V shed 4 bases and J shed 1 base, with 11 bases lying between them. Germline CDR1 reads SGHRS; CDR2 reads YFSETQ. The CDR3 loop spans 15 amino acids. The CDR3 nucleotides are TGCGCCAGCAGCCGGATCAGGGGGAACACCGGGGAGCTGTTTTTT. Translating it yields CASSRIRGNTGELFF.

This chain connects TRBV6-5 to TRBJ1-2; the D is unclear. This CDR3 region has 14 residues. The V and J ends lost 3 bases and 0 bases respectively, with 8 bases between them. Germline assignment: CDR1 MNHEY and CDR2 SVGAGI. For the CDR3, the DNA is TGTGCCAGCAGTTATGGTCAGGCTAACTATGGCTACACCTTC. Its translation: CASSYGQANYGYTF.